One and the same sample provided the 6 T cell receptor beta chains below, sequenced in a study of CD8 T cells in Susac syndrome. RNA amounts of about 0.45 to 1 ug underwent reverse transcription with random hexamers. TCRdb analysed the immunoSEQ multiplex PCR reads with MiXCR anew, one entry per CDR3 protein. The sample carries approximately 120,000 distinct CDR3 sequences, over 85% recorded once. Specimen: CD8+ T cells from PBMCs. The receptors derive from a human donor with multiple sclerosis.

The CDR3 bases are TGTGCCAGCAGTTATTTTCTAGCGGGAGTCAATGAGCAGTTCTTC. Translating gives CASSYFLAGVNEQFF. V usage is TRBV6-2 or TRBV6-3 and J usage is TRBJ2-1; 10 bases are a match to TRBD2. Germline CDR1 MNHEY, CDR2 SVGEGT. Trimming cost V 3 bases and J 6 bases; bases outside gene matches: 5. The length of the CDR3 is 15 residues.

The genes are TRBV9 and TRBJ2-2; D not resolved. V shed 3 bases and J shed 7 bases, with 13 bases lying between them. Germline CDR1 and CDR2: SGDLS and YYNGEE. The CDR3 runs to 14 residues. CDR3 sequence reads: CASSESRVGGELFF. The CDR3 nucleotides are TGTGCCAGCAGCGAGAGTCGGGTCGGCGGGGAGCTGTTTTTT.

The chain combines TRBV29-1 with TRBJ2-2; D is unclear. This CDR3 is 12 amino acids long. The V and J ends lost 5 bases and 5 bases respectively, with 9 bases between them. CDR1 and CDR2 from the germline V gene are SQVTM and ANQGSEA. CDR3 in amino acids: CSVLGLTGELFF. The DNA of the CDR3 is TGCAGCGTTCTTGGGCTTACCGGGGAGCTGTTTTTT.

CDR3 loop: CASSEFGGSLYEQYV. CDR3 DNA sequence: TGTGCCAGCAGTGAATTCGGCGGGAGCCTCTACGAGCAGTACGTC. The chain links TRBV6-1 to TRBJ2-7; 7 bases fit TRBD2. Looked up from germline, CDR1 is MNHNS and CDR2 is SASEGT. The V segment lost 2 bases and the J segment 3 bases; nucleotides outside the gene matches: 7. The CDR3 length is 15 residues.

The chain employs TRBV6-2 or TRBV6-3 and TRBJ2-4; D is possibly TRBD1 or TRBD2 (5 bases each). This CDR3 contains 15 residues. Per germline, CDR1 MNHEY and CDR2 SVGEGT. V lost 2 bases, J lost 7 bases, and 15 bases lay in between. CDR3 sequence (DNA): TGTGCCAGCAGTTACGATAACGGGGCCGGGAACATTCAGTACTTC. Amino acids: CASSYDNGAGNIQYF.

The V and J genes are TRBV28 and TRBJ2-5; D is undetermined. Germline-derived CDR1 and CDR2 are MDHEN and SYDVKM. V was clipped by 5 bases and J by 0 bases, with 10 bases between them. The CDR3 spans 14 residues. The CDR3 loop is CASSPLSDQETQYF. In DNA form, the CDR3 reads TGTGCCAGCAGTCCTCTATCGGACCAAGAGACCCAGTACTTC.